This T cell receptor (beta chain) comes out of a study of sequential checkpoint blockade in melanoma. Study in general: Arm A got nivolumab then ipilimumab; arm B the reverse, 1:1. Both treatment sequences were followed by maintenance nivolumab.

Treatment noted: randomized to nivolumab then ipilimumab (arm A) or the reverse (arm B). DNA-damaging chemotherapy had not been given to any patient beforehand. Sorted cells were live CD3+CD8+, lacking CD19 and CD56, from PBMCs. V was clipped by 0 bases and J by 3 bases; unmatched bases: 4. In germline, CDR1 is MGHRA, CDR2 YSYEKL. CDR3 length: 15 amino acids. Measured with immunoSEQ multiplex PCR; TCRdb has only the in-frame clones, and not every one. The sample yields approximately 8,800 clones, roughly 60% seen once. This clone showed up just once. Sequenced material: CD8+ T cells sorted from blood (inferred from file names), taken from a patient given nivolumab and ipilimumab in sequence. This sequence joins TRBV4-1 and TRBJ2-7, with 8 nucleotides matching TRBD2. This clonotype was sampled from a human donor with melanoma. The CDR3, as DNA: TGCGCCAGCAGCCAAGATCGGGGGGGGTTCTACGAGCAGTACTTC. This encodes CASSQDRGGFYEQYF.